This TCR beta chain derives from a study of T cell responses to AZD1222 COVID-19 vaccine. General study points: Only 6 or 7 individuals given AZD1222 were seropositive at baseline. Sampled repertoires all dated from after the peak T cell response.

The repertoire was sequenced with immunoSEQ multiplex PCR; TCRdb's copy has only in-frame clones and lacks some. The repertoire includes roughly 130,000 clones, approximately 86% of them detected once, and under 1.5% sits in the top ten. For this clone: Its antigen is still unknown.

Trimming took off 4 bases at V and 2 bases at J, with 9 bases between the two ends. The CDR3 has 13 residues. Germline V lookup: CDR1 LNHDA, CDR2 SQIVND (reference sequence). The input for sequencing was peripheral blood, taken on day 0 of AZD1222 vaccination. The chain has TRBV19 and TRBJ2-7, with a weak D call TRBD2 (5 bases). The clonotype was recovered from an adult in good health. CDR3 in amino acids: CASSTGGAYEQYF. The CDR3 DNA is TGTGCCAGTAGTACAGGAGGAGCCTACGAGCAGTACTTC.